A selection of T cell receptor beta chains follows, all from one sample in a study of Tregs in tolerant kidney transplant recipients. Clones were sequenced by immunoSEQ multiplex PCR, and TCRdb holds only the in-frame ones, with some missing. The sample holds 55,000 to 80,000 clones, 98% seen once. This material consisted of Tregs from blood, taken before the transplant. Source of these receptors: a human donor who received a combined kidney and bone marrow transplant. The CDR3 runs from the conserved cysteine through the conserved F or W. A D gene is named only where the DNA matches it firmly. Clone size is shown for a subset of rows, as once, few, many or a class of expanded clone.

d_call,clone_size,v_call,j_call,cdr3_aa,cdr3_nt
NA,NA,TRBV19,TRBJ2-3,CASSIFPSAGTQYF,TGTGCCAGTAGTATATTCCCTAGCGCCGGGACGCAGTATTTT
NA,NA,TRBV10-3,TRBJ2-2,CAISFPNTGELFF,TGTGCCATCAGTTTCCCAAACACCGGGGAGCTGTTTTTT
NA,NA,TRBV5-1,TRBJ2-7,CASSLGQATYEQYF,TGCGCCAGCAGCTTGGGACAGGCCACCTACGAGCAGTACTTC
NA,NA,TRBV5-4,TRBJ2-5,CASSLAGTQYF,TGTGCCAGCAGCTTGGCCGGGACCCAGTACTTC
NA,NA,TRBV28,TRBJ1-6,CASSFRELGSPLHF,TGTGCCAGCAGTTTTCGGGAATTGGGTTCACCCCTCCACTTT
TRBD1,NA,TRBV4-3,TRBJ2-2,CASSLDREGELFF,TGCGCCAGCAGCCTCGACAGGGAGGGGGAGCTGTTTTTT
TRBD1,NA,TRBV13,TRBJ1-6,CASSGPDRSSYNSPLHF,TGTGCCAGCAGCGGGCCGGACAGGAGCTCCTATAATTCACCCCTCCACTTT
NA,NA,TRBV10-2,TRBJ2-7,CASSGLDSLSYEQYF,TGCGCCAGCAGTGGGCTCGACTCCCTCTCCTACGAGCAGTACTTC
NA,NA,TRBV29-1,TRBJ1-4,CSVGGPAEKLFF,TGCAGCGTCGGGGGACCGGCGGAAAAACTGTTTTTT
TRBD2,NA,TRBV7-9,TRBJ2-5,CASSSAGTRWQETQYF,TGTGCCAGCAGCTCCGCAGGGACTAGGTGGCAAGAGACCCAGTACTTC
TRBD1,NA,TRBV7-9,TRBJ1-2,CASSPRRRGQDNYGYTF,TGTGCCAGCAGCCCCCGGCGTAGGGGGCAGGATAACTATGGCTACACCTTC
TRBD2,NA,TRBV7-3,TRBJ2-1,CASSFLAGYHNEQFF,TGTGCCAGCAGCTTCCTAGCGGGCTATCACAATGAGCAGTTCTTC
TRBD2,NA,TRBV4-1,TRBJ2-7,CASRRTSGNYEQYF,TGCGCCAGCAGGAGGACTAGCGGGAACTACGAGCAGTACTTC
NA,NA,TRBV5-1,TRBJ2-5,CASSLATSRETQYF,TGCGCCAGCAGCTTGGCAACATCGAGGGAGACCCAGTACTTC
TRBD2,NA,TRBV11-3,TRBJ2-1,CASSLDGRPSYNEQFF,TGTGCCAGCAGCTTAGACGGGAGGCCATCCTACAATGAGCAGTTCTTC
NA,NA,TRBV9,TRBJ1-2,CASSPDLLVAPGRYGYTF,TGTGCCAGCAGCCCCGACCTGCTTGTGGCCCCAGGTCGGTATGGCTACACCTTC
NA,NA,TRBV5-5,TRBJ2-7,CASSPWDTPNEQYF,TGTGCCAGCAGCCCATGGGACACACCTAACGAGCAGTACTTC
NA,NA,TRBV9,TRBJ1-2,CASNTGTRPLTF,TGTGCCAGCAACACCGGGACAAGACCTCTCACCTTC
TRBD1,NA,TRBV7-2,TRBJ1-4,CASSLGRGSREKLFF,TGTGCCAGCAGCTTGGGCAGGGGGTCGAGGGAAAAACTGTTTTTT
NA,NA,TRBV19,TRBJ1-4,CASSIGEKLFF,TGTGCCAGTAGTATCGGTGAAAAACTGTTTTTT
NA,once,TRBV7-8,TRBJ2-1,CASSLEADPYNEQFF,TGTGCCAGCAGCTTAGAGGCGGATCCCTACAATGAGCAGTTCTTC
TRBD2,NA,TRBV7-2,TRBJ2-1,CASSPRGLAGGYNEQFF,TGTGCCAGCAGCCCTAGAGGACTAGCGGGGGGATACAATGAGCAGTTCTTC
TRBD2,NA,TRBV7-6,TRBJ2-3,CASSRTPSGGYTDTQYF,TGTGCCAGCAGCCGGACACCGAGCGGGGGCTACACAGATACGCAGTATTTT
NA,once,TRBV18,TRBJ2-5,CASSPTLKTQYF,TGTGCCAGCTCACCCACTCTGAAGACCCAGTACTTC
NA,NA,TRBV28,TRBJ1-2,CASSFGGALGQFLDGYTF,TGTGCCAGCAGTTTTGGGGGGGCTCTGGGGCAGTTCCTGGATGGCTACACCTTC
TRBD2,NA,TRBV4-2,TRBJ2-3,CASSQLAGASTDTQYF,TGTGCCAGCAGCCAGTTAGCGGGGGCCTCCACAGATACGCAGTATTTT
NA,NA,TRBV27,TRBJ1-1,CASSFGGWGMNTEAFF,TGTGCCAGCAGTTTTGGGGGCTGGGGCATGAACACTGAAGCTTTCTTT
TRBD1,NA,TRBV5-4,TRBJ1-4,CASSRGQGELFF,TGTGCCAGCAGCCGGGGACAGGGAGAACTGTTTTTT
NA,NA,TRBV7-9,TRBJ2-7,CASSIQGYEQYF,TGTGCCAGCAGCATTCAGGGCTACGAGCAGTACTTC
NA,NA,TRBV4-1,TRBJ1-1,CASSQARVMNTEAFF,TGCGCCAGCAGCCAAGCCAGGGTGATGAACACTGAAGCTTTCTTT
TRBD1,NA,TRBV18,TRBJ1-1,CASSRGTENTEAFF,TGTGCCAGCTCACGCGGGACAGAAAACACTGAAGCTTTCTTT
TRBD2,NA,TRBV7-2,TRBJ2-5,CASSLELAGTTQYF,TGTGCCAGCAGCTTAGAGCTAGCGGGGACGACCCAGTACTTC